This TCR beta chain was captured by sequencing in a study of blood T cell repertoires in COVID-19. The V gene's germline CDR1 is SGHVS and CDR2 FQNEAQ. This CDR3 spans 19 amino acids. Unmatched junction bases numbered 16, after V lost 5 bases and J lost 0 bases. Across about two dozen US areas, participants ranged in age from about 18 to 90 years. Clinical histories supplied by participants themselves formed the basis of cohort assignment. The repertoire was sequenced with immunoSEQ multiplex PCR; TCRdb's copy has only in-frame clones and lacks some. The data show under 200,000 clones, approximately 82% seen once.

The source material was PBMCs or T cells enriched from blood (not recorded which). The source is a woman between 55 and 75 years old with acute COVID-19. This chain uses TRBV7-8 with TRBJ2-7, with 10 bases matching TRBD2. CDR3 sequence reads: CASSLPRVGLAGVSYEQYF. The CDR3 DNA reads TGTGCCAGCAGCCTGCCCCGGGTTGGCCTAGCGGGAGTCTCCTACGAGCAGTACTTC.